The entry below gives a single TCR beta chain sequence along with its context. Sequencing used immunoSEQ multiplex PCR; TCRdb keeps in-frame clones, though not all of them. The table includes under 450,000 clones, about nine tenths detected once. The data were taken from a study of control samples from healthy donors and cancer patients. V was clipped by 6 bases and J by 2 bases; unmatched bases: 10. Germline V CDR1 and CDR2: SEHNR, FQNEAQ (reference sequence). The CDR3 contains 16 residues. Sequencing was performed on PBMCs. The sequence was collected from a man aged 40-49 years with head and neck cancer. V gene TRBV7-9 combines with J gene TRBJ2-3, with 8 bases identical to TRBD1. The CDR3 spells CASRPFGQGATDTQYF. CDR3 in DNA: TGTGCCAGCAGACCCTTCGGCCAGGGGGCCACAGATACGCAGTATTTT.